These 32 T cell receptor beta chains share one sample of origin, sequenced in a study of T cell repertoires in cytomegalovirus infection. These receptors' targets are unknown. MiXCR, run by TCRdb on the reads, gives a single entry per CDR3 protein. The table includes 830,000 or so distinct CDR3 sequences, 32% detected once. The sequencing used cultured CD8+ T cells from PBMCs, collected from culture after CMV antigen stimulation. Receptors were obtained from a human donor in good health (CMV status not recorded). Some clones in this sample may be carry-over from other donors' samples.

The chain's CDR3 is CASSSSLGPSSYNEQFF. The CDR3 DNA is TGTGCCAGCAGCTCAAGCTTGGGGCCTAGCTCCTACAATGAGCAGTTCTTC. This chain links TRBV7-6 with TRBJ2-1, with D tentatively TRBD1 (5 bases). The CDR3 is 17 residues long. Germline lookup yields CDR1 SGHVS and CDR2 FNYEAQ. Trimming stripped 4 bases from V and 0 bases from J, with 16 bases between. Full variable domain (rest looked up from reference TRBV7-6 and TRBJ2-1): GAGVSQSPRYKVTKRGQDVALRCDPISGHVSLYWYRQALGQGPEFLTYFNYEAQQDKSGLPNDRFSAERPEGSISTLTIQRTEQRDSAMYRCASSSSLGPSSYNEQFFGPGTRLTVL.

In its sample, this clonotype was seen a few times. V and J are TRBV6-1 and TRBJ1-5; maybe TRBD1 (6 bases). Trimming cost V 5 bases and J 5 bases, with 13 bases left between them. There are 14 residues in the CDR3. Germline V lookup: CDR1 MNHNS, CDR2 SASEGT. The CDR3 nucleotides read TGTGCCAGCAGTCCCGGGACATCCTATCAGCCCCAGCATTTT. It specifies CASSPGTSYQPQHF.

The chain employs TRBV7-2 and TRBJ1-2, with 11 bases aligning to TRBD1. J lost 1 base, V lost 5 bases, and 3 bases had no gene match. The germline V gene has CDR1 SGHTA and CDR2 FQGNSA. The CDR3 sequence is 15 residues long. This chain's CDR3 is CASSDGTGGNYGYTF. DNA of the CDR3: TGTGCCAGCAGCGATGGGACAGGGGGTAACTATGGCTACACCTTC.

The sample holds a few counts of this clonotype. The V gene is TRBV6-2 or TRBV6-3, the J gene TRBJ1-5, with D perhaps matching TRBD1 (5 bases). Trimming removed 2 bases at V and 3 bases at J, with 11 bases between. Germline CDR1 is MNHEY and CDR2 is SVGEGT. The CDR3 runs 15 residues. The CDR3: CASSYLQGFNQPQHF. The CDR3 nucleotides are TGTGCCAGCAGTTACCTCCAGGGTTTCAATCAGCCCCAGCATTTT.

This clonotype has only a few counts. CDR3 sequence (DNA): TGCGCCAGCAGCGGGACTAGCGGGGGGGCCCATGAGCAGTTCTTC. Translated, it gives CASSGTSGGAHEQFF. The chain combines TRBV5-1 with TRBJ2-1, with 16 bases lining up with TRBD2. J was trimmed by 8 bases and V by 4 bases; bases with no gene match: 3. The V gene's germline CDR1 is SGHRS and CDR2 YFSETQ. CDR3 length: 15 residues.

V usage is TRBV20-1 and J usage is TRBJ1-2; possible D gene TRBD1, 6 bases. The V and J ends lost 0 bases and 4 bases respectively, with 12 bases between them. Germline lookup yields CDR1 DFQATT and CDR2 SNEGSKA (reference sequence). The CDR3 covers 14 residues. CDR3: CSARDWGQSYGYTF. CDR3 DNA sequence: TGCAGTGCTAGAGACTGGGGGCAAAGCTATGGCTACACCTTC.

CDR3 sequence reads: CASTRQGRNGYTF. DNA of the CDR3: TGTGCCAGCACCCGACAGGGGAGGAATGGCTACACCTTC. The genes are TRBV7-9 and TRBJ1-2; 8 bases are shared with TRBD1. This CDR3 is 13 amino acids long. Germline V gives CDR1 SEHNR, CDR2 FQNEAQ (reference sequence). With V trimmed by 7 bases and J by 6 bases, 7 bases remained unmatched.

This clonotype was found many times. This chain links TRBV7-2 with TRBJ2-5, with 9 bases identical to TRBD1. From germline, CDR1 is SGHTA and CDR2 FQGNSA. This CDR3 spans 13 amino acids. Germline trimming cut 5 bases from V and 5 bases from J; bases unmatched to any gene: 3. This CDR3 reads CASSPDRGETQYF. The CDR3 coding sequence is TGTGCCAGCAGCCCGGACAGGGGTGAGACCCAGTACTTC.

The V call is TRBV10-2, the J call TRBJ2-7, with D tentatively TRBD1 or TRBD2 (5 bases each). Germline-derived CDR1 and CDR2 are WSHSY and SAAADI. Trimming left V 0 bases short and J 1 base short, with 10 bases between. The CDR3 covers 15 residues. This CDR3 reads CASSESQGRSYEQYV. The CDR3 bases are TGCGCCAGCAGTGAGTCCCAGGGACGGTCCTACGAGCAGTACGTC.

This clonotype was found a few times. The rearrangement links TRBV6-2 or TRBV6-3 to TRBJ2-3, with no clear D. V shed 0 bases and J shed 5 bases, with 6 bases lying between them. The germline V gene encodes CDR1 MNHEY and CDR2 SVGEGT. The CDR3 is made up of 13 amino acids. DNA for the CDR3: TGTGCCAGCAGTTACTCGACGTTAGATACGCAGTATTTT. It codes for CASSYSTLDTQYF.

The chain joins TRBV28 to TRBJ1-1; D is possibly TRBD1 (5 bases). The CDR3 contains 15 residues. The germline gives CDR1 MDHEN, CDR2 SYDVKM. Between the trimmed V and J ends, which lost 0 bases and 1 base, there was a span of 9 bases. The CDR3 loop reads CASSLWAGENTEAFF. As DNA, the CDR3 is TGTGCCAGCAGTTTATGGGCGGGGGAGAACACTGAAGCTTTCTTT.

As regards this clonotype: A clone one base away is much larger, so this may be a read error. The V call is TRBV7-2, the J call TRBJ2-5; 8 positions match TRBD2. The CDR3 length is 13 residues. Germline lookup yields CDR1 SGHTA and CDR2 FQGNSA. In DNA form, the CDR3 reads TGTGTCAGCAGCTTAGGACTAGCAGAGACCCAGTACTTC. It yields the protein CVSSLGLAETQYF.

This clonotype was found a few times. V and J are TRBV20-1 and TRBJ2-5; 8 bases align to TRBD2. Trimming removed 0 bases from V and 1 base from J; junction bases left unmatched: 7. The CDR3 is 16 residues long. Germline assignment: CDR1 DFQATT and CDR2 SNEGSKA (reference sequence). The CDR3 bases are TGCAGTGCTAGAGATAGCGGGGCAGGGCGCCAAGAGACCCAGTACTTC. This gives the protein CSARDSGAGRQETQYF.

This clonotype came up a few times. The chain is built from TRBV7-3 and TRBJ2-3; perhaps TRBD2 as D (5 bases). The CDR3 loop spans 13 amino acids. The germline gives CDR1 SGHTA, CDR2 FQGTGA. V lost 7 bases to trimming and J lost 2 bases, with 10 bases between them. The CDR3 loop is CASTRTATDTQYF. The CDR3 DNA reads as TGTGCCAGCACCCGGACTGCCACAGATACGCAGTATTTT.

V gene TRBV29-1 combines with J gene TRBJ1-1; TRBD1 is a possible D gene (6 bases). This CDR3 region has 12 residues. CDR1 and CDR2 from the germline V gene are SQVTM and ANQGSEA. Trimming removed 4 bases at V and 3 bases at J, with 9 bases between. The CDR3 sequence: CSVGQAYTEAFF. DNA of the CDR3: TGCAGCGTTGGACAGGCTTACACTGAAGCTTTCTTT. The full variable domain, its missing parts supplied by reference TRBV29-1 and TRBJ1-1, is SAVISQKPSRDICQRGTSLTIQCQVDSQVTMMFWYRQQPGQSLTLIATANQGSEATYESGFVIDKFPISRPNLTFSTLTVSNMSPEDSSIYLCSVGQAYTEAFFGQGTRLTVV.

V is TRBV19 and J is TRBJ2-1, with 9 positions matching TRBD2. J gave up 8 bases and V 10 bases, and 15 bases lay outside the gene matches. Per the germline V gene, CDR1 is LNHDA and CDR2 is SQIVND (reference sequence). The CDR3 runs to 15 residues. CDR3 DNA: TGTGCCACCTCCCCGGGAGCGGGGGGTCGGTATGAGCAGTTCTTC. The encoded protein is CATSPGAGGRYEQFF.

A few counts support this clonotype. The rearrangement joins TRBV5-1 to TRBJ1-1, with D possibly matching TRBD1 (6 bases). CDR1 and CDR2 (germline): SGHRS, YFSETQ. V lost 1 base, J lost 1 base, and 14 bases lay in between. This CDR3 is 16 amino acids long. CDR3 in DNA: TGCGCCAGCAGCTTGTATCAGGGGTTGCCGAACACTGAAGCTTTCTTT. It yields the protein CASSLYQGLPNTEAFF.

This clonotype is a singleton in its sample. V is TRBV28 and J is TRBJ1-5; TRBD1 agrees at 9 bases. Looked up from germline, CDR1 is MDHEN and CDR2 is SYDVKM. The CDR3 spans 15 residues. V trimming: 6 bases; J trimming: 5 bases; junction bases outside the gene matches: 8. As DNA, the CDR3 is TGTGCCAGCAGCTCAGACAGGGGGTTCGATCAGCCCCAGCATTTT. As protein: CASSSDRGFDQPQHF.

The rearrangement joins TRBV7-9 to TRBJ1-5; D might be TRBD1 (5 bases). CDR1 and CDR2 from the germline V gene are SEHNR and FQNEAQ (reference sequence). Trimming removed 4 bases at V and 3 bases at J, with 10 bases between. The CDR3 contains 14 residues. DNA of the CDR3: TGTGCCAGCAGCTCCCCGACAGACAATCAGCCCCAGCATTTT. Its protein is CASSSPTDNQPQHF.

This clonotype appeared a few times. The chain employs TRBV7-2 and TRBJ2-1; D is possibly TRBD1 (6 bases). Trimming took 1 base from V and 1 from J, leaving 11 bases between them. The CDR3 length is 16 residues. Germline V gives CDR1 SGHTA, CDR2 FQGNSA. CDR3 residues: CASSLGGHPSYNEQFF. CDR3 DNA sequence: TGTGCCAGCAGCTTAGGGGGACACCCTTCCTACAATGAGCAGTTCTTC.

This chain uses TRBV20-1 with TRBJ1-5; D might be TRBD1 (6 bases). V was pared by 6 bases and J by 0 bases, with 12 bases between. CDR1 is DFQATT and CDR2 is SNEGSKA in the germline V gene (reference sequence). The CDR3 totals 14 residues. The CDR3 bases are TGCAGTGCGCCGGACAGTTATAGCAATCAGCCCCAGCATTTT. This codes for CSAPDSYSNQPQHF.

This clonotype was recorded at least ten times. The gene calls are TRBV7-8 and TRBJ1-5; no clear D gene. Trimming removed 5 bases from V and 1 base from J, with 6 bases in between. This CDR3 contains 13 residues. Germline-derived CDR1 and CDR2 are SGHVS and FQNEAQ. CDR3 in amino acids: CASSPRSNQPQHF. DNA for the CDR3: TGTGCCAGCAGCCCCCGGAGCAATCAGCCCCAGCATTTT.

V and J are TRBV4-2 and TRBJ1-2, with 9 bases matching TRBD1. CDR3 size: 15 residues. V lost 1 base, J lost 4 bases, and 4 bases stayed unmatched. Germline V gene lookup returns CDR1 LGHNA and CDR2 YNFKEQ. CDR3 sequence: CASSQGDRAAYGYTF. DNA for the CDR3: TGTGCCAGCAGCCAAGGGGACAGGGCAGCCTATGGCTACACCTTC.

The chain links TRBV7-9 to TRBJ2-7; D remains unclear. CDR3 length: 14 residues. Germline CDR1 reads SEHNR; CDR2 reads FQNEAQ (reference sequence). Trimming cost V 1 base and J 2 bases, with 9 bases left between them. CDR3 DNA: TGTGCCAGCAGCTTAGTCCACGCCGCCTACGAGCAGTACGTC. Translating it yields CASSLVHAAYEQYV.

The CDR3 here is CASSEASGGRLEV. CDR3 in DNA: TGTGCCAGCAGTGAAGCGAGTGGGGGTCGCCTTGAGGTC. The chain uses TRBV2 and TRBJ2-7, with D perhaps being TRBD1 or TRBD2 (5 bases each). CDR1 is SNHLY, CDR2 FYNNEI, per germline. The CDR3 has 13 amino acids.

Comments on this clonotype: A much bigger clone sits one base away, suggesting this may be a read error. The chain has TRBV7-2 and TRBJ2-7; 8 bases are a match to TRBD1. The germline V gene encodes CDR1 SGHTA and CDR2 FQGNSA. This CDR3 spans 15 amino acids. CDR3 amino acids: CASSLGVTGDYERYF. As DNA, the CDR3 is TGTGCCAGCAGCTTAGGAGTGACAGGGGATTACGAGCGGTACTTC.

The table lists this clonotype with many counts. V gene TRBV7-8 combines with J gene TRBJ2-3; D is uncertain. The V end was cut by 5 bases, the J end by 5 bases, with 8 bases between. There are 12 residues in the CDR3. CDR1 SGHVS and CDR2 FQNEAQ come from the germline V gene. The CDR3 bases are TGTGCCAGCAGCCTCCTTAGAGATACGCAGTATTTT. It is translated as CASSLLRDTQYF.

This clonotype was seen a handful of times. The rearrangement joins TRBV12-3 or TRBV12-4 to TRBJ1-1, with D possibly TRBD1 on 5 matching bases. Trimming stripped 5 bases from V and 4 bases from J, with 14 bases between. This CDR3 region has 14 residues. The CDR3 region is CASSPTARGTEAFF. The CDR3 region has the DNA TGTGCCAGCAGTCCAACGGCGAGGGGCACTGAAGCTTTCTTT.

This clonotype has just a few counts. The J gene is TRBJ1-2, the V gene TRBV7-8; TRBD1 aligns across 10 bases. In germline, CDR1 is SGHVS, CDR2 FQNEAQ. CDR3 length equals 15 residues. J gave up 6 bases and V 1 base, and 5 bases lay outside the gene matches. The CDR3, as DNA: TGTGCCAGCAGCTTAGGGGCGACAGGGGGCGATGGCTACACCTTC. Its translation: CASSLGATGGDGYTF.

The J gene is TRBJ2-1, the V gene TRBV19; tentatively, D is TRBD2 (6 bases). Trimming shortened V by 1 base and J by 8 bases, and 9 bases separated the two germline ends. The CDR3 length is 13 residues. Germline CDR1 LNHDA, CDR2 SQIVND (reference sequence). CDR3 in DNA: TGTGCCAGTAGTATAGCAGGAGGGGATGAGCAGTTCTTC. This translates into CASSIAGGDEQFF.

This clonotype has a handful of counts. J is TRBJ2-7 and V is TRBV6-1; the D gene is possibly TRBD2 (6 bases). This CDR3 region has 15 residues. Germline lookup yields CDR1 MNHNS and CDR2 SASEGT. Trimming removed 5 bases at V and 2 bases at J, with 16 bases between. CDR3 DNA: TGTGCCAGCAGTCCGGGACTTTCCCCCACCTACGAGCAGTACTTC. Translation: CASSPGLSPTYEQYF.

Here the CDR3 DNA reads TGTGCCAGCTCTACCCCCATAGAATGGAGGGAGACCCAGTACTTC. Translation: CASSTPIEWRETQYF. The J gene is TRBJ2-5, the V gene TRBV18, with D maybe TRBD2 (5 bases). The CDR3 runs to 15 residues. Looked up from germline, CDR1 is KGHSH and CDR2 is LQKENI. Trimming removed 6 bases at V and 5 bases at J, with 19 bases between. Together with reference TRBV18 and TRBJ2-5, the CDR3 gives the full variable domain: NAGVMQNPRHLVRRRGQEARLRCSPMKGHSHVYWYRQLPEEGLKFMVYLQKENIIDESGMPKERFSAEFPKEGPSILRIQQVVRGDSAAYFCASSTPIEWRETQYFGPGTRLLVL.